This record concerns one T cell receptor beta chain sequence. The antigen is unknown. The data originate from a study of OX40 agonist ivuxolimab in advanced cancers. Study-level information: Previous treatment with anti-PD-1, anti-PD-L1 or anti-CTLA-4 therapy was allowed; about 40% had received some. Notes on the study in general: Blood T cells, both CD4+ and CD8+, expanded clonally by week 6 at 0.1 to 3.0 mg/kg.

Per germline, CDR1 SGHVS and CDR2 FNYEAQ. J lost 4 bases, V lost 1 base, and 9 bases had no gene match. This CDR3 is built from 16 residues. Autoimmune disease history or systemic immunosuppression led to patient exclusion. The data were produced by immunoSEQ multiplex PCR, yet TCRdb's version contains in-frame clones alone and is incomplete. Of 35,000 to 50,000 clones listed, roughly 92% are singletons. The chain is built from TRBV7-6 and TRBJ2-7; 8 bases fit TRBD2. Sample: CD4+ or CD8+ T cells sorted from blood, taken in a trial of the OX40 agonist ivuxolimab. This TCR was sampled from an adult with an advanced solid tumor such as melanoma, head and neck, liver or kidney cancer. The CDR3 loop is CASSLGGAGGGYEQYF. The CDR3 DNA reads TGTGCCAGCAGCTTAGGGGGCGCGGGAGGAGGGTACGAGCAGTACTTC. The full variable domain, rest sourced from reference TRBV7-6 and TRBJ2-7, is GAGVSQSPRYKVTKRGQDVALRCDPISGHVSLYWYRQALGQGPEFLTYFNYEAQQDKSGLPNDRFSAERPEGSISTLTIQRTEQRDSAMYRCASSLGGAGGGYEQYFGPGTRLTVT.